This T cell receptor beta chain is from a study of OX40 agonist ivuxolimab in advanced cancers. Findings of the study overall: Which antigen the expanded peripheral T cells recognized is unknown.

Using immunoSEQ multiplex PCR, the repertoire was profiled, and TCRdb retains in-frame clones only, with some absent. The table has 60,000 to 90,000 clones, roughly 90% seen once; the top ten hold 0.3% to 0.4%. As for this clone: Antigen specificity is unknown.

CDR1 is SGDLS and CDR2 is YYNGEE in the germline V gene. The CDR3 totals 16 residues. Deletions cut 6 bases from V and 0 bases from J, with 18 bases between. The chain uses TRBV9 and TRBJ1-1; D perhaps matches TRBD1 (6 bases). The receptor was derived from an adult with an advanced solid tumor such as melanoma, head and neck, liver or kidney cancer. Specimen: CD4+ or CD8+ T cells sorted from blood, collected in a trial of the OX40 agonist ivuxolimab. The CDR3: CASKGGVSEMNTEAFF. DNA of the CDR3: TGTGCCAGCAAGGGGGGAGTTTCTGAAATGAACACTGAAGCTTTCTTT.